This TCR beta chain was documented in a study of sequential checkpoint blockade in melanoma (dated by TCRdb to the late 2010s). Some background on the complete study: Patients were randomized 1:1 to first-line nivolumab followed by ipilimumab (arm A) or ipilimumab followed by nivolumab (arm B). Both trial sequences were followed by maintenance nivolumab. What the study reported, not specific to this receptor: Validation of the response-prediction model combining TCR metrics and mutation burden is needed in larger, independent patient cohorts.

A single count supports this clone. Its specific antigen is unknown. Base qualities are not at hand, and no much larger clone is one base apart. The treatment or condition label here, explained by the study, means: randomized to nivolumab then ipilimumab (arm A) or the reverse (arm B). Prior DNA-damaging chemotherapy had not been received by any trial patient. Live CD3+CD8+ cells negative for CD19 and CD56 were sorted from thawed PBMCs on a FACS Aria II flow cytometer. The samples were obtained from melanoma patients enrolled in CheckMate 064, an open-label, randomized phase II trial testing sequential checkpoint blockade. Peripheral blood mononuclear cells were collected by leukapheresis, purified using Ficoll-Paque, and frozen in human serum containing about 10% DMSO. Purity of sorted blood CD3+CD8+ cells was verified at >95% immediately after sorting, followed by DNA extraction. Trimmed from V: 1 base; trimmed from J: 3 bases; junction bases lacking a gene match: 9. Including cysteine and phenylalanine, the CDR3 has 16 amino acids. Solely the CDR3 DNA is kept, with 48 bases framed from the first base. According to the germline V gene (reference sequence), CDR1 reads SGHNT and CDR2 reads YYREEE.

TCRbeta CDR3 regions were immunosequenced from genomic DNA with the immunoSEQ Assay. Before high-throughput sequencing, genomic DNA was amplified using bias-controlled multiplex PCR. Per the original workflow: To quantify the absolute abundance of each unique TCRbeta CDR3 region, the sequences were collapsed and filtered. Clonality, defined as 1 minus Pielou's evenness, was calculated using only productive rearrangements. A previously published method was used to identify clones whose frequencies were significantly greater in on-treatment samples than in baseline samples. Not all clones reach the TCRdb copy of this immuneACCESS table, which keeps in-frame sequences only. Checked studies attribute under half of the gap to unresolved V genes and leave the rest unexplained. That table furnishes V, J and clone size, whereas the DNA furnished D and trimming. This sample gives 10,000 to 15,000 clones in total; about 65% of them show up just once. The top ten hold 20% to 25% of the sample.

The receptor was isolated from a human donor with melanoma. The V and J genes are TRBV5-4 and TRBJ2-7, with 8 central nucleotides matching TRBD2. Sequenced material: CD8+ T cells sorted from blood (inferred from file names), taken from a patient given nivolumab and ipilimumab in sequence. The CDR3 is CASSLYAGLEYYEQYF. The sequenced DNA: TGTGCCAGCAGCTTGTACGCGGGACTAGAATACTACGAGCAGTACTTC.